The next 8 T cell receptor beta chains were all read from a single sample in a study of T cells in Graves' hyperthyroidism and ophthalmopathy. From RNA transcripts, TCR beta CDR3 regions were amplified. Researchers ran a first-round RT-PCR on the TCR CDR3 using the HTBI primer set. One entry per CDR3 protein results from TCRdb running MiXCR on the multiplex PCR reads. The sample has 650,000 to 750,000 distinct CDR3 sequences, 12% to 15% seen once. What was sequenced was blood. These receptors came from a woman aged 18 to 35 with Graves' hyperthyroidism.

This clonotype has only a few counts. The chain is built from TRBV6-2 or TRBV6-3 and TRBJ1-6; D is unresolved. With 3 bases removed from V and 8 bases from J, the gap between germline ends came to 14 bases. From germline, CDR1 is MNHEY and CDR2 SVGEGT. The CDR3 contains 15 residues. DNA of the CDR3: TGTGCCAGCAGTTATTCGACACTAGGCGATTCACCCCTCCACTTT. This translates into CASSYSTLGDSPLHF.

The chain joins TRBV6-5 to TRBJ1-3; no definite D call. This CDR3 spans 13 amino acids. Germline-derived CDR1 and CDR2 are MNHEY and SVGAGI. The germline V and J ends were trimmed by 5 bases and 0 bases, with 5 bases remaining between them. In DNA, the CDR3 is TGTGCCAGCAGTCACGTCTCTGGAAACACCATATATTTT. Its protein product is CASSHVSGNTIYF.

The table lists this clonotype with a few counts. V gene TRBV5-4 combines with J gene TRBJ2-3; 11 nucleotides agree with TRBD2. With V trimmed by 3 bases and J by 4 bases, 7 bases remained unmatched. The length of the CDR3 is 16 residues. Germline V gene data show CDR1 as SGHNT and CDR2 as YYREEE (reference sequence). The CDR3 nucleotides are TGTGCCAGCAGCTACGAACTAGCGGGAGCCGCAGATACGCAGTATTTT. As protein: CASSYELAGAADTQYF.

CDR3 nucleotides: TGTGCCAGCAGCTTAGCGGGATCCGAGAGAAATCAGCCCCAGCATTTT. Amino acid sequence: CASSLAGSERNQPQHF. The V and J genes are TRBV7-9 and TRBJ1-5; D is unclear. The V end was cut by 0 bases, the J end by 4 bases, with 13 bases between. CDR1 is SEHNR and CDR2 is FQNEAQ in the germline V gene (reference sequence). This CDR3 comprises 16 residues.

There are many counts of this clonotype. This chain connects TRBV12-3 or TRBV12-4 to TRBJ1-2; TRBD1 is a possible D gene (5 bases). Trimming stripped 7 bases from V and 4 bases from J, with 16 bases between. This CDR3 is 14 amino acids long. CDR3 in DNA: TGTGCCAGCACCCAAATGGGGGGGACCTATGGCTACACCTTC. It encodes CASTQMGGTYGYTF.

The chain carries TRBV6-2 or TRBV6-3 and TRBJ1-2; possible D gene TRBD1, 6 bases. The ends were cut back, 6 bases at V and 6 bases at J, with 14 bases in the middle. CDR1 is MNHEY and CDR2 is SVGEGT in the germline V gene. The CDR3 extends over 13 amino acids. CDR3 sequence (DNA): TGTGCCAGCAGGTCACAGGGTAGGGATGGCTACACCTTC. Protein: CASRSQGRDGYTF.

This clonotype was seen ten or more times. The gene calls are TRBV5-8 and TRBJ2-3; possibly TRBD1 for D (6 bases). The V end was cut by 4 bases, the J end by 2 bases, with 11 bases between. Per the germline V gene, CDR1 is SGHTS and CDR2 is YDEGEE. This CDR3 contains 14 residues. The CDR3 DNA is TGTGCCAGCAGCCCGGGACAAGCCACAGATACGCAGTATTTT. This gives the protein CASSPGQATDTQYF. The entire variable domain, with the rest obtained from reference TRBV5-8 and TRBJ2-3, is as follows: EAGVTQSPTHLIKTRGQQATLRCSPISGHTSVYWYQQALGLGLQFLLWYDEGEERNRGNFPPRFSGRQFPNYSSELNVNALELEDSALYLCASSPGQATDTQYFGPGTRLTVL.

With respect to this clonotype: A read error may be the cause here, since a much bigger clone is one base away. This rearrangement joins TRBV20-1 to TRBJ1-1, with D possibly matching TRBD1 (6 bases). The CDR3 spans 13 residues. In germline, CDR1 is DFQATT, CDR2 SNEGSKA (reference sequence). Trimming took off 5 bases at V and 4 bases at J, with 14 bases between the two ends. DNA for the CDR3: TGCAGTGCTGGGCGGCTAGGGGGCACTGAAGCTTTCTTT. This translates into CSAGRLGGTEAFF.